This T cell receptor (beta chain) was retrieved from a study of blood T cell repertoires in COVID-19. Study-level information: From T cells, B-cell-depleted T cells, or PBMCs came the material, which was cDNA or gDNA.

Source study methods: Reference gene primer amplification gave estimated nucleated cell counts. Profiling relied on immunoSEQ multiplex PCR, and the TCRdb table lists in-frame clones only, not all of them. V, J and clone size reflect that table, while D and trimming were determined from the DNA. The sample gives around 120,000 clones, about four fifths of which show up once; 9.5% to 10% is in the top ten. CDR3 size: 13 residues. The germline CDR1 and CDR2 sequences are SGHTA and FQGNSA. Trimming cost V 6 bases and J 9 bases, with 15 bases left between them. The chain uses TRBV7-2 and TRBJ2-1; D might be TRBD2 (5 bases). This sequence originates from a middle-aged man with active or convalescent COVID-19. The sample taken for sequencing was peripheral blood. The CDR3 here is CASSRTGDFEQFF. The CDR3 DNA reads as TGTGCCAGCAGTCGGACCGGGGATTTTGAGCAGTTCTTC.